Shown below are 27 T cell receptor beta chains from a single sample sequenced in a study of beta chain features in type 1 diabetes. General study points: Among all four CD4+ subsets, Type 1 diabetes patients had TCRB CDR3s that were moderately but significantly shorter.

The entirety of the isolated RNA underwent reverse transcription, so expressed TCRB transcripts were sequenced. Produced via immunoSEQ multiplex PCR; TCRdb's table is partial and in-frame only. The sample has nearly 700,000 clones, around 15% seen once. Their antigens are not known. Sequenced input: naive CD4+ T cells from blood. These receptors all stem from a man younger than 35 with type 1 diabetes.

The chain links TRBV6-5 to TRBJ2-2, with D perhaps matching TRBD2 (6 bases). The germline V gene encodes CDR1 MNHEY and CDR2 SVGAGI. CDR3 length: 11 residues. V lost 8 bases and J 6 bases, leaving 7 bases between the germline ends. CDR3 sequence reads: CASRGSGELFF. CDR3 sequence (DNA): TGTGCCAGCCGGGGGTCCGGGGAGCTGTTTTTT.

This CDR3 reads CASSQVPSTDTQYF. The CDR3 DNA follows: TGCGCCAGCAGCCAGGTCCCCAGCACAGATACGCAGTATTTT. The chain joins TRBV4-1 to TRBJ2-3; no definite D call. The ends were cut back, 3 bases at V and 0 bases at J, with 7 bases in the middle. Germline V CDR1 and CDR2: MGHRA, YSYEKL. CDR3 size: 14 residues.

V is TRBV9 and J is TRBJ1-1; no definite D call. Trimming removed 4 bases at V and 10 bases at J, with 11 bases between. The germline V gene has CDR1 SGDLS and CDR2 YYNGEE. The CDR3 is 11 residues long. CDR3 DNA sequence: TGTGCCAGCAGCACCGAGGGCCGAGCTTTCTTT. Protein: CASSTEGRAFF.

Only a few counts were recorded for this clone. The gene calls are TRBV30 and TRBJ2-3; 11 positions agree with TRBD1. CDR1 is GTSNPN, CDR2 SVGIG, per germline (reference sequence). Trimming at V came to 3 bases and at J to 3 bases, leaving 5 bases not matched to a gene. The CDR3 is 15 residues long. CDR3 coding DNA: TGTGCCTGGAGGAAATGGGACAGGGGGACAGATACGCAGTATTTT. This translates into CAWRKWDRGTDTQYF.

This clone was detected only a few times. The chain carries TRBV7-9 and TRBJ2-5; D is unresolved. V lost 5 bases to trimming and J lost 5 bases, with 3 bases between them. The germline CDR1 and CDR2 sequences are SEHNR and FQNEAQ (reference sequence). The CDR3 consists of 10 residues. The CDR3 bases are TGTGCCAGCAGCCCGGAGACCCAGTACTTC. Amino acid sequence: CASSPETQYF. Combining the CDR3 with reference TRBV7-9 and TRBJ2-5 gives the whole variable domain DTGVSQNPRHKITKRGQNVTFRCDPISEHNRLYWYRQTLGQGPEFLTYFQNEAQLEKSRLLSDRFSAERPKGSFSTLEIQRTEQGDSAMYLCASSPETQYFGPGTRLLVL.

J is TRBJ1-5 and V is TRBV29-1, with a weak D call TRBD1 (6 bases). Germline V gene sequence: CDR1 SQVTM, CDR2 ANQGSEA. This CDR3 spans 13 amino acids. V gave up 4 bases and J gave up 6 bases, with 13 bases separating them. This CDR3 is CSVAGGAGQPQHF. CDR3 bases: TGCAGCGTTGCCGGGGGGGCAGGTCAGCCCCAGCATTTT.

This clone has more than one count but fewer than ten. This chain connects TRBV29-1 to TRBJ2-3; 12 bases map to TRBD1. Trimming removed 7 bases from V and 6 bases from J; junction bases left unmatched: 5. In germline, CDR1 is SQVTM, CDR2 ANQGSEA. This CDR3 is built from 13 residues. The CDR3 region is CSAGTGGADTQYF. The CDR3 DNA reads as TGCAGCGCCGGGACAGGGGGCGCGGATACGCAGTATTTT.

This clone was picked up a small number of times. CDR3: CAWSGGAYSNQPQHF. The CDR3 DNA follows: TGTGCCTGGAGTGGGGGAGCCTATAGCAATCAGCCCCAGCATTTT. V usage is TRBV30 and J usage is TRBJ1-5, with D hard to call. The CDR3 covers 15 residues. V was clipped by 1 base and J by 0 bases, with 10 bases between them. Per the germline V gene, CDR1 is GTSNPN and CDR2 is SVGIG (reference sequence).

This chain joins TRBV12-5 and TRBJ1-2, with a weak D call TRBD1 (6 bases). The germline V and J ends were trimmed by 2 bases and 1 base, with 11 bases remaining between them. The CDR3 covers 15 residues. Germline values: CDR1 LGHNT, CDR2 FRNRAP. CDR3 nucleotides: TGTGCTAGTGGTTTGCCTCCACAGGGTAACTATGGCTACACCTTC. The encoded protein is CASGLPPQGNYGYTF.

This clone turned up a few times. This chain joins TRBV7-3 and TRBJ1-1; the D is unclear. The CDR3 totals 14 residues. Per the germline V gene, CDR1 is SGHTA and CDR2 is FQGTGA. V gave up 1 base and J gave up 5 bases, with 11 bases separating them. As DNA, the CDR3 is TGTGCCAGCAGCTTAAGTCCCCCCGTGACTGAAGCTTTCTTT. Protein sequence: CASSLSPPVTEAFF.

This chain links TRBV14 with TRBJ2-7; TRBD1 might be the D (6 bases). The CDR3 spans 12 residues. Trimming removed 7 bases at V and 3 bases at J, with 10 bases between. Germline-derived CDR1 and CDR2 are SGHDN and FVKESK. CDR3 nucleotide sequence: TGTGCCAGCAAGGGACAATTCTACGAGCAGTACTTC. It codes for CASKGQFYEQYF.

In its sample, this clone was seen a few times. The genes are TRBV4-1 and TRBJ2-1, with unresolved D. Trimming shortened V by 2 bases and J by 3 bases, and 14 bases separated the two germline ends. This CDR3 comprises 16 residues. Germline lookup yields CDR1 MGHRA and CDR2 YSYEKL. The CDR3 bases are TGCGCCAGCAGCCAACCCGACGGTGACATCTACAATGAGCAGTTCTTC. Amino acids: CASSQPDGDIYNEQFF.

This clone was found a few times. The genes are TRBV4-1 and TRBJ2-3; 10 nucleotides line up with TRBD2. The J segment lost 4 bases and the V segment lost 0 bases, leaving 10 bases of the junction unmatched. The CDR3 is made up of 18 amino acids. The germline V gene has CDR1 MGHRA and CDR2 YSYEKL. The CDR3 here is CASSQDIQRGGFPDTQYF. The CDR3 DNA reads TGCGCCAGCAGCCAAGACATCCAGCGGGGGGGCTTCCCAGATACGCAGTATTTT.

The rearrangement links TRBV7-2 to TRBJ1-2; 7 bases are a match to TRBD1. This CDR3 contains 15 residues. Trimming cost V 3 bases and J 5 bases; bases outside gene matches: 9. From germline, CDR1 is SGHTA and CDR2 FQGNSA. This CDR3 reads CASSFPTGTAYGYTF. The CDR3 region has the DNA TGTGCCAGCAGCTTTCCCACCGGGACAGCTTATGGCTACACCTTC. The full variable domain, completed using reference TRBV7-2 and TRBJ1-2, is GAGVSQSPSNKVTEKGKDVELRCDPISGHTALYWYRQSLGQGLEFLIYFQGNSAPDKSGLPSDRFSAERTGGSVSTLTIQRTQQEDSAVYLCASSFPTGTAYGYTFGSGTRLTVV.

This rearrangement joins TRBV29-1 to TRBJ1-6, with D uncertain. Germline lookup yields CDR1 SQVTM and CDR2 ANQGSEA. Trimming removed 4 bases at V and 8 bases at J, with 9 bases between. The CDR3 runs 12 residues. The CDR3 spells CSVGDMHSPLHF. CDR3 DNA: TGCAGCGTTGGAGACATGCATTCACCCCTCCACTTT.

The chain uses TRBV19 and TRBJ2-7, with 7 bases fitting TRBD1. With V trimmed by 6 bases and J by 3 bases, 11 bases remained unmatched. This CDR3 is built from 15 residues. Germline CDR1 and CDR2: LNHDA and SQIVND (reference sequence). CDR3 in amino acids: CASREKGATNYEQYF. CDR3 DNA: TGTGCCAGTAGAGAAAAGGGGGCCACCAACTACGAGCAGTACTTC.

J is TRBJ2-7 and V is TRBV6-1; maybe TRBD1 (5 bases). Trimming left V 7 bases short and J 1 base short, with 17 bases between. Germline V gene data show CDR1 as MNHNS and CDR2 as SASEGT. The CDR3 has 15 residues. The CDR3 DNA reads TGTGCCAGCACCTTTCAGACAGAAACATCCTACGAGCAGTACTTC. Encoded protein: CASTFQTETSYEQYF.

This chain connects TRBV30 to TRBJ2-7, with D possibly called TRBD1 or TRBD2 (5 bases each). There are 13 residues in the CDR3. Trimming removed 6 bases from V and 3 bases from J, with 15 bases in between. From germline, CDR1 is GTSNPN and CDR2 SVGIG (reference sequence). The CDR3 coding sequence is TGTGCCTGCACGACAGTGGGGGACTACGAGCAGTACTTC. Its protein product is CACTTVGDYEQYF.

This chain uses TRBV2 with TRBJ1-6, with 7 bases that match TRBD1. Germline CDR1 is SNHLY and CDR2 is FYNNEI. The CDR3 loop spans 13 amino acids. V was pared by 5 bases and J by 10 bases, with 5 bases of the junction left unmatched. As DNA, the CDR3 is TGTGCCAGCAGTACAGGGGAGTGGTCACCCCTCCACTTT. The encoded protein is CASSTGEWSPLHF.

The V gene is TRBV4-1, the J gene TRBJ1-6, with 8 bases fitting TRBD1. Trimming took 0 bases from V and 8 from J; bases not matched to a gene: 3. The CDR3 is 15 amino acids. CDR1 MGHRA and CDR2 YSYEKL come from the germline V gene. The CDR3 spells CASSQEDRDYSPLHF. CDR3 bases: TGCGCCAGCAGCCAAGAGGACAGGGACTATTCACCCCTCCACTTT.

Turning to this clone: Other DNA sequences in the same sample also yield this CDR3. The rearrangement links TRBV29-1 to TRBJ1-1; no firm D call. Per germline, CDR1 SQVTM and CDR2 ANQGSEA. V lost 5 bases to trimming and J lost 2 bases, with 6 bases between them. The CDR3 is made up of 11 amino acids. The CDR3 loop is CSVTVNTEAFF. The CDR3 bases are TGCAGCGTTACGGTCAACACTGAAGCTTTCTTT.

This clone was counted only a few times. V gene TRBV9 combines with J gene TRBJ1-1, with 7 positions matching TRBD1. The V gene's germline CDR1 is SGDLS and CDR2 YYNGEE. The V and J ends lost 0 bases and 11 bases, in that order; junction bases with no gene match: 10. The CDR3 spans 14 residues. CDR3 protein: CASSVDGTALLAFF. The CDR3 nucleotides are TGTGCCAGCAGCGTAGATGGGACAGCTCTCCTGGCTTTCTTT.

This clone occurred a few times. This chain connects TRBV9 to TRBJ2-6, with D maybe TRBD2 (5 bases). The V and J ends lost 1 base and 0 bases respectively, with 11 bases between them. Germline CDR1 reads SGDLS; CDR2 reads YYNGEE. The CDR3 totals 17 residues. The CDR3 loop is CASSVPPGSSGANVLTF. The CDR3 DNA reads TGTGCCAGCAGCGTACCCCCGGGGAGCTCTGGGGCCAACGTCCTGACTTTC.

The V and J genes are TRBV7-6 and TRBJ1-3; D unclear. V was clipped by 6 bases and J by 0 bases, with 3 bases between them. The CDR3 spans 12 residues. Germline V lookup: CDR1 SGHVS, CDR2 FNYEAQ. In nucleotides, the CDR3 is TGTGCCAGCAGGAGCTCTGGAAACACCATATATTTT. It yields the protein CASRSSGNTIYF.

In its sample, this clone was seen a few times. The rearrangement joins TRBV19 to TRBJ2-3, with D unresolved. The germline V gene encodes CDR1 LNHDA and CDR2 SQIVND (reference sequence). CDR3 length: 12 residues. V was trimmed by 7 bases and J by 4 bases, leaving 9 bases between them. CDR3 protein: CASNNRPDTQYF. The CDR3 DNA is TGTGCCAGTAATAATCGTCCAGATACGCAGTATTTT. Complete variable domain (other parts from reference TRBV19 and TRBJ2-3): DGGITQSPKYLFRKEGQNVTLSCEQNLNHDAMYWYRQDPGQGLRLIYYSQIVNDFQKGDIAEGYSVSREKKESFPLTVTSAQKNPTAFYLCASNNRPDTQYFGPGTRLTVL.

Only a few counts were recorded for this clone. The chain has TRBV9 and TRBJ2-7; 8 nucleotides agree with TRBD2. Germline values: CDR1 SGDLS, CDR2 YYNGEE. Trimming cost V 4 bases and J 3 bases; bases outside gene matches: 6. This CDR3 has 14 residues. CDR3 in DNA: TGTGCCAGCAGCCCCCGGGGGGGTGTCTACGAGCAGTACTTC. Its protein is CASSPRGGVYEQYF.

This clone showed up just a few times. The chain joins TRBV4-1 to TRBJ2-3; TRBD1 might be the D (5 bases). Germline lookup yields CDR1 MGHRA and CDR2 YSYEKL. V lost 4 bases and J 2 bases, leaving 10 bases between the germline ends. The CDR3 is 14 amino acids. Here the CDR3 reads CASSRQTDTDTQYF. The DNA for the CDR3 is TGCGCCAGCAGCCGCCAGACAGACACAGATACGCAGTATTTT.